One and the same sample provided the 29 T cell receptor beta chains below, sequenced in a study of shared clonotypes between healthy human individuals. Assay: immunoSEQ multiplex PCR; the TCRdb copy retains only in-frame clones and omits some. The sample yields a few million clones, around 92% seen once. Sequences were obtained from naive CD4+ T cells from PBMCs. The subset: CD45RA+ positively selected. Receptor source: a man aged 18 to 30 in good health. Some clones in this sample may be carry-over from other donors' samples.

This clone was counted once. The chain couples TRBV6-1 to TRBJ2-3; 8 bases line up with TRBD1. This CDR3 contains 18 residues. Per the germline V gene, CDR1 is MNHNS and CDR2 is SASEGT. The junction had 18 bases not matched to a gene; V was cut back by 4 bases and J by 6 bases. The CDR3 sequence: CASSALTYGQGRADTQYF. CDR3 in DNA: TGTGCCAGCAGTGCGCTTACCTATGGACAGGGCAGAGCGGATACGCAGTATTTT.

The CDR3: CASSTWDWPHYNEQFF. CDR3 in DNA: TGTGCCAGCAGCACCTGGGACTGGCCCCACTACAATGAGCAGTTCTTC. V and J are TRBV21-1 and TRBJ2-1; no check of the table's D call, TRBD2, against the DNA was made. TRBV21-1 is tagged as a pseudogene. CDR3 length: 16 amino acids.

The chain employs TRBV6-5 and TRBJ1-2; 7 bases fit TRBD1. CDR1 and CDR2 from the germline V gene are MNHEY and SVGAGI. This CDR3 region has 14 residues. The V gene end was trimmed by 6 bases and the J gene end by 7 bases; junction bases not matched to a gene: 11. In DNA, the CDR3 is TGTGCCAGCAGGCGACACAGAGGGACAGCTGGCTACACCTTC. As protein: CASRRHRGTAGYTF.

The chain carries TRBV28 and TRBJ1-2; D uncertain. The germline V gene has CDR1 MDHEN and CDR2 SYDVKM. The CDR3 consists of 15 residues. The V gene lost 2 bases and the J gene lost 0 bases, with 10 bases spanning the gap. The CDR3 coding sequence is TGTGCCAGCAGTTTAAGGTCGGTCGCTAACTATGGCTACACCTTC. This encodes CASSLRSVANYGYTF.

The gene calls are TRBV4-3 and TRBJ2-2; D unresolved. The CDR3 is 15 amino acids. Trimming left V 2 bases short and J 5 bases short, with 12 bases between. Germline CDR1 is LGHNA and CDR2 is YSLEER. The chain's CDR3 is CASSQIGVGTGELFF. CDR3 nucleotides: TGCGCCAGCAGCCAAATTGGGGTTGGAACCGGGGAGCTGTTTTTT.

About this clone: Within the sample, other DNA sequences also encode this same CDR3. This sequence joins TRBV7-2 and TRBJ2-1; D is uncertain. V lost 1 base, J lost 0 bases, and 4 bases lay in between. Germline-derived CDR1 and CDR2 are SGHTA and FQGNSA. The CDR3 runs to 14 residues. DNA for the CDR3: TGTGCCAGCAGCTTAGGCTACTCCTACAATGAGCAGTTCTTC. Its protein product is CASSLGYSYNEQFF.

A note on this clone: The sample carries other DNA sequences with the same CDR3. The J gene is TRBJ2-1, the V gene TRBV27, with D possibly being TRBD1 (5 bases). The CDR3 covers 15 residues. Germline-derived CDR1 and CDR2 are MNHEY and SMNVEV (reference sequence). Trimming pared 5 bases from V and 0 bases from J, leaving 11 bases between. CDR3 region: CASSLLGASYNEQFF. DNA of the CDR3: TGTGCCAGCAGTCTACTTGGGGCCTCCTACAATGAGCAGTTCTTC.

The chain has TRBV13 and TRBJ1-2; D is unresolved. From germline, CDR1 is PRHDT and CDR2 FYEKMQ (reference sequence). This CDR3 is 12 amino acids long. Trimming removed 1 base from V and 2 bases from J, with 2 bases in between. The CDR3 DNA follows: TGTGCCAGCAGCTTAGAAAACTATGGCTACACCTTC. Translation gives CASSLENYGYTF.

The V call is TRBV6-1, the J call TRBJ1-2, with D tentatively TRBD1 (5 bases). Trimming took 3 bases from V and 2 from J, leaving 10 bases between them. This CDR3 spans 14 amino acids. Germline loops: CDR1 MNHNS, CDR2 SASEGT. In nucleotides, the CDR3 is TGTGCCAGCAGTGACCGGGGACTGAACTATGGCTACACCTTC. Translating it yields CASSDRGLNYGYTF.

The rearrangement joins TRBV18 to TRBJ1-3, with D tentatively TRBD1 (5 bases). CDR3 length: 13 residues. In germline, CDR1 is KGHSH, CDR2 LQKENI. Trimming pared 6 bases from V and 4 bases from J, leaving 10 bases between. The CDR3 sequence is CASSEGVGNTIYF. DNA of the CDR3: TGTGCCAGCTCTGAAGGGGTCGGAAACACCATATATTTT.

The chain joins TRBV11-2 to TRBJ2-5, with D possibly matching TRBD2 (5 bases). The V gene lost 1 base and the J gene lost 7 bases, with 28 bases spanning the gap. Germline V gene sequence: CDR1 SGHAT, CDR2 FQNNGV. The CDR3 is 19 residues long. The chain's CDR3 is CASSLAGFGLAKIVGTQYF. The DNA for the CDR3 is TGTGCCAGCAGCTTAGCTGGGTTTGGGCTAGCCAAAATTGTAGGGACCCAGTACTTC.

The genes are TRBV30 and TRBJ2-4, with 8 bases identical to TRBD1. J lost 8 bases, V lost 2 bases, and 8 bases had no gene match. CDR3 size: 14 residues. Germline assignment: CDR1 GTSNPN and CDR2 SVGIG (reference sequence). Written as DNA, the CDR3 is TGTGCCTGGAGTTTCCAGGGGGCGCTGGACATTCAGTACTTC. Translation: CAWSFQGALDIQYF.

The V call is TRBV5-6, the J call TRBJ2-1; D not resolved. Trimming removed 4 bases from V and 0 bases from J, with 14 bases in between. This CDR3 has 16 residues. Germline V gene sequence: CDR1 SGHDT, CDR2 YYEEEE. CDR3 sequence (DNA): TGTGCCAGCAGCACCGACTTGATGAACTCCTACAATGAGCAGTTCTTC. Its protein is CASSTDLMNSYNEQFF.

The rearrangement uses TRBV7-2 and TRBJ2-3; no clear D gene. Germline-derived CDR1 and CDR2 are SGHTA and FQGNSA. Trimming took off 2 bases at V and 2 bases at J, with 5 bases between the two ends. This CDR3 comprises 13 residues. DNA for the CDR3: TGTGCCAGCAGCTTACCACCCACAGATACGCAGTATTTT. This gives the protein CASSLPPTDTQYF.

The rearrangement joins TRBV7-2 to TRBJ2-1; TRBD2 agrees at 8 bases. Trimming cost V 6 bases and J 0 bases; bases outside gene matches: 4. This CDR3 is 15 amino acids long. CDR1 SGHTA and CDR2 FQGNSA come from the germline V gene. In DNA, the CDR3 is TGTGCCAGCAGGAGAAGCGGGAGCTCCTACAATGAGCAGTTCTTC. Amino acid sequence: CASRRSGSSYNEQFF.

The CDR3 loop is CASSVLRESNQPQHF. The CDR3 DNA is TGTGCCAGCAGTGTACTCAGGGAGAGCAATCAGCCCCAGCATTTT. The J gene is TRBJ1-5, the V gene TRBV2, with D possibly TRBD1 on 5 matching bases. V was shortened by 4 bases and J by 1 base, with 11 bases between the two germline ends. This CDR3 is built from 15 residues. Germline-derived CDR1 and CDR2 are SNHLY and FYNNEI.

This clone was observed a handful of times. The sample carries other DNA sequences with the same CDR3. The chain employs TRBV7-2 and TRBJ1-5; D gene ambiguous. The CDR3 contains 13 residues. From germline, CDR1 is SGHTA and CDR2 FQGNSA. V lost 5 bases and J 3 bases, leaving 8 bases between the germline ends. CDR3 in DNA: TGTGCCAGCAGCCTAGGCCTCAATCAGCCCCAGCATTTT. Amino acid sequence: CASSLGLNQPQHF. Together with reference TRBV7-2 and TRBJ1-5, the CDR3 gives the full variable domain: GAGVSQSPSNKVTEKGKDVELRCDPISGHTALYWYRQSLGQGLEFLIYFQGNSAPDKSGLPSDRFSAERTGGSVSTLTIQRTQQEDSAVYLCASSLGLNQPQHFGDGTRLSIL.

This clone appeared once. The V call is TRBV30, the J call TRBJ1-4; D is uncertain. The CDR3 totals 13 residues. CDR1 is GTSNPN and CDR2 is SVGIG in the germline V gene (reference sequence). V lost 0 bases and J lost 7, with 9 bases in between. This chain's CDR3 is CAWSVGLGEKLFF. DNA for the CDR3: TGTGCCTGGAGTGTTGGGTTGGGTGAAAAACTGTTTTTT.

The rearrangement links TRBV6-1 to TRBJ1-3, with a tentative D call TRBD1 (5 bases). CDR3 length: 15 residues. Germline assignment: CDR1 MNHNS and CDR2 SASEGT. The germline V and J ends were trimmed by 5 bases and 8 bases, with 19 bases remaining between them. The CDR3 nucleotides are TGTGCCAGCAGTCCCCAGGGCAGGGAATGGGACACCATATATTTT. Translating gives CASSPQGREWDTIYF.

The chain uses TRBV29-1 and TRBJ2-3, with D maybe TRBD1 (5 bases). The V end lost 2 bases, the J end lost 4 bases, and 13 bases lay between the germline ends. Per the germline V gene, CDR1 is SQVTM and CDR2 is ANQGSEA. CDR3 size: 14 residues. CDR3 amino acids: CSVESGLSPDTQYF. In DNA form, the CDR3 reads TGCAGCGTTGAATCAGGGCTCAGCCCAGATACGCAGTATTTT.

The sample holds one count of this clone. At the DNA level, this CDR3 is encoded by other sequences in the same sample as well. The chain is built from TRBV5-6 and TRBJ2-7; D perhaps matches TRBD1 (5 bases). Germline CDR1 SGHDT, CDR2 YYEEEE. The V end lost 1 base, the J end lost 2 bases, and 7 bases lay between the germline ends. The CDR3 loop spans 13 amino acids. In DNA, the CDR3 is TGTGCCAGCAGCTTGCCAGGGACCTACGAGCAGTACTTC. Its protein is CASSLPGTYEQYF.

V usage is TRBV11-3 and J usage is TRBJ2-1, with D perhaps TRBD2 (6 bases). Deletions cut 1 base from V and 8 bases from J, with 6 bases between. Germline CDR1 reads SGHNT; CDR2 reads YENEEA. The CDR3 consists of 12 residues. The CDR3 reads CASSLVADEQFF. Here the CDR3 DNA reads TGTGCCAGCAGCTTAGTAGCGGATGAGCAGTTCTTC.

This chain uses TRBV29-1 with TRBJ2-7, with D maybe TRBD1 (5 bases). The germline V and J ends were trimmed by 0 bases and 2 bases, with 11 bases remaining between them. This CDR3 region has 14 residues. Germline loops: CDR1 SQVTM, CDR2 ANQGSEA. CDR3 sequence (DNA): TGCAGCGTTGAAGAAGACAGCCCGGCCTACGAGCAGTACTTC. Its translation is CSVEEDSPAYEQYF.

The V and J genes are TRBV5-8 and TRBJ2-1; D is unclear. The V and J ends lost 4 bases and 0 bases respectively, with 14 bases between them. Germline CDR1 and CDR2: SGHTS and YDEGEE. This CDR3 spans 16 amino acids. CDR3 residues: CASSGTVSSSYNEQFF. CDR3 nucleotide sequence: TGTGCCAGCAGCGGCACGGTTTCCAGCTCCTACAATGAGCAGTTCTTC.

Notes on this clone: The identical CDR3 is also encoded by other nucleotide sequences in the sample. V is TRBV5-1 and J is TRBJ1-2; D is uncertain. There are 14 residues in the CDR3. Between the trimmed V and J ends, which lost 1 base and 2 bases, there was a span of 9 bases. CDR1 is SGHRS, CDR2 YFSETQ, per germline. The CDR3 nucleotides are TGCGCCAGCAGCTTGACGGGTGAAAACTATGGCTACACCTTC. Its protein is CASSLTGENYGYTF.

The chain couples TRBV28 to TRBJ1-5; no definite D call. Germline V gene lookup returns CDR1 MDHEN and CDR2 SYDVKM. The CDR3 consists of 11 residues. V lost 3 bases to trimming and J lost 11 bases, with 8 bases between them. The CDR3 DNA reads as TGTGCCAGCAGTTTTGGGGAGTCCCAGCATTTT. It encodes CASSFGESQHF.

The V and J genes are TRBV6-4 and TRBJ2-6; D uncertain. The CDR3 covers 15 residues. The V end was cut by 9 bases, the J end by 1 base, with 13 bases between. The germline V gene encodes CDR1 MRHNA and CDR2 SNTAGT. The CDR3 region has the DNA TGTGCCAGTAGTATTGTAGCATCTGGGGCCAACGTCCTGACTTTC. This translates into CASSIVASGANVLTF.

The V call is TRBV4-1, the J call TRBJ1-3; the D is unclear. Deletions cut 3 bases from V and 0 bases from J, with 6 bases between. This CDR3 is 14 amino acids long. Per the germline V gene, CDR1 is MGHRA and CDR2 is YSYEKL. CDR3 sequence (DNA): TGCGCCAGCAGCCAGGCTCGCTCTGGAAACACCATATATTTT. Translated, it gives CASSQARSGNTIYF.

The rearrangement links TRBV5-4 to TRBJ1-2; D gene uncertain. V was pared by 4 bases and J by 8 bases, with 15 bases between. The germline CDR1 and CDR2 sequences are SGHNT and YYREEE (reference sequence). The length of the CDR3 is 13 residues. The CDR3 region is CASSTDGVGGYTF. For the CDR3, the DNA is TGTGCCAGCAGCACGGACGGAGTTGGGGGCTACACCTTC. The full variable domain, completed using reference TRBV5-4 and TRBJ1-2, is ETGVTQSPTHLIKTRGQQVTLRCSSQSGHNTVSWYQQALGQGPQFIFQYYREEENGRGNFPPRFSGLQFPNYSSELNVNALELDDSALYLCASSTDGVGGYTFGSGTRLTVV.